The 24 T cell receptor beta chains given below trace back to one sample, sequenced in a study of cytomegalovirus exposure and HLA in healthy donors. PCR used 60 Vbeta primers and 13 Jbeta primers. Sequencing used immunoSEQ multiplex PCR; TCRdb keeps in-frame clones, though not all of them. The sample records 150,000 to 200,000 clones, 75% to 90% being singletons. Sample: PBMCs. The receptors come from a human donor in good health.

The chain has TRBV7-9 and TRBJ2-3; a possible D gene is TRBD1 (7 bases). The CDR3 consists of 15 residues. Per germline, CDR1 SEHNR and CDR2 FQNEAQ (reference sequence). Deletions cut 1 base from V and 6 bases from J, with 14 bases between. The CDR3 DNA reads TGTGCCAGCAGCTTAGTGGGAGGCAGGGGGGATACGCAGTATTTT. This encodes CASSLVGGRGDTQYF. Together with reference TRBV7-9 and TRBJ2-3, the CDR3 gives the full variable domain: DTGVSQNPRHKITKRGQNVTFRCDPISEHNRLYWYRQTLGQGPEFLTYFQNEAQLEKSRLLSDRFSAERPKGSFSTLEIQRTEQGDSAMYLCASSLVGGRGDTQYFGPGTRLTVL.

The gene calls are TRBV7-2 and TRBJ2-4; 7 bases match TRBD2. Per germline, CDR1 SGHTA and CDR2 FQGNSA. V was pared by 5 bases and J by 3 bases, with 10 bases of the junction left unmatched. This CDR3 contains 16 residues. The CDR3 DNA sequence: TGTGCCAGCAGCCCATGGGGGAGGGGAGACAAAAACATTCAGTACTTC. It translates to CASSPWGRGDKNIQYF.

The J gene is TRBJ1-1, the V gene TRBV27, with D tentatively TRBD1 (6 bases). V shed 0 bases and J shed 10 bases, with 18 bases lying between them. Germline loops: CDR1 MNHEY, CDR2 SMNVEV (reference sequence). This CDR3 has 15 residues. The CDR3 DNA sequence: TGTGCCAGCAGTTTATCGACCGGGACATCGTGGAGAGCTTTCTTT. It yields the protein CASSLSTGTSWRAFF.

Written as DNA, the CDR3 is TGTGCCAGCAGCAAAGGCCAGGGCACTGAAGCTTTCTTT. It codes for CASSKGQGTEAFF. The chain employs TRBV7-6 and TRBJ1-1; the D gene is possibly TRBD1 (5 bases). The V end was cut by 5 bases, the J end by 4 bases, with 11 bases between. The germline gives CDR1 SGHVS, CDR2 FNYEAQ. This CDR3 is 13 amino acids long.

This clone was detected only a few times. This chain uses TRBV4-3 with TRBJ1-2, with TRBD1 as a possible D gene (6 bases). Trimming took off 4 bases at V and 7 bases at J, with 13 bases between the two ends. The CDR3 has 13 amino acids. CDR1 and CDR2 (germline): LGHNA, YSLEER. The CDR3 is CASSPGGAGGYTF. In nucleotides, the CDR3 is TGCGCCAGCAGCCCCGGGGGGGCGGGTGGCTACACCTTC.

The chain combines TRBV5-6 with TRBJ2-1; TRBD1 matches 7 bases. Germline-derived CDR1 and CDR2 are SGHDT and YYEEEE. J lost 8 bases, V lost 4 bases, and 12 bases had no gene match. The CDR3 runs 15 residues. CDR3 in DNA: TGTGCCAGCAGCCTAACTTCAAGACAGGGCTATGAGCAGTTCTTC. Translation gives CASSLTSRQGYEQFF.

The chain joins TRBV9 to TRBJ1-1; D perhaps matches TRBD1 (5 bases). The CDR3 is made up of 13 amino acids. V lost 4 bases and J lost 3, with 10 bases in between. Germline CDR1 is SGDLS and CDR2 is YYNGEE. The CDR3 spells CASSSRQHTEAFF. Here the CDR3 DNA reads TGTGCCAGCAGCTCCCGACAGCACACTGAAGCTTTCTTT.

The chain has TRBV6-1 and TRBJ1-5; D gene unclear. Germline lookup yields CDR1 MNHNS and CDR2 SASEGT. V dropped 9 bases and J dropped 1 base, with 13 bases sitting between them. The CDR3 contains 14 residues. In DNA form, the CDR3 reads TGTGCCAGTACAGTATTCCTCAGCAATCAGCCCCAGCATTTT. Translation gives CASTVFLSNQPQHF.

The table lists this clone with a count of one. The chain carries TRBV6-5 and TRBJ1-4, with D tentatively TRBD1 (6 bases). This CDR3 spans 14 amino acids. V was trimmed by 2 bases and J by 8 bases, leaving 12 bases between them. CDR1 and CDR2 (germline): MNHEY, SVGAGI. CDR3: CASSYGRGQEKLFF. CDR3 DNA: TGTGCCAGCAGTTACGGCAGGGGACAAGAAAAACTGTTTTTT.

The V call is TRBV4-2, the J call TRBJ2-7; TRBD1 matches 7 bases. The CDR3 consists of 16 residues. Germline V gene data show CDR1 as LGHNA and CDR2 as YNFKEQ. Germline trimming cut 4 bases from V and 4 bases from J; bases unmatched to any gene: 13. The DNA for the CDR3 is TGTGCCAGCAGCCCCTTGGAGACAGGGAGTTTTTACGAGCAGTACTTC. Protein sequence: CASSPLETGSFYEQYF.

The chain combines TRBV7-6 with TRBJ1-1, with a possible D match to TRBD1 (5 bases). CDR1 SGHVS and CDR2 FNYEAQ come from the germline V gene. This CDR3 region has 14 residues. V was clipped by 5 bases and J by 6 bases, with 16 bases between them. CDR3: CASSLNTGAAEAFF. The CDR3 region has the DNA TGTGCCAGCAGCCTAAATACAGGTGCCGCTGAAGCTTTCTTT.

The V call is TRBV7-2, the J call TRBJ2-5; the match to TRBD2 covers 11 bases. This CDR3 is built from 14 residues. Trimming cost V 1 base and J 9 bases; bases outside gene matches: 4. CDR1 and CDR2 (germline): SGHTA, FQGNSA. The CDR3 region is CASSLVLAGGAQYF. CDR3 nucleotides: TGTGCCAGCAGCTTAGTGTTAGCGGGGGGGGCCCAGTACTTC.

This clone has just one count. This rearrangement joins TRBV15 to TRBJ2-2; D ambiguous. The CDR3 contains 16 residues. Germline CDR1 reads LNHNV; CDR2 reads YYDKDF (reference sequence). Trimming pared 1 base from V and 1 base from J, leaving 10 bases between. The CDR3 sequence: CATSRVGRENTGELFF. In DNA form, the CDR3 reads TGTGCCACCAGCAGAGTGGGCCGAGAGAACACCGGGGAGCTGTTTTTT.

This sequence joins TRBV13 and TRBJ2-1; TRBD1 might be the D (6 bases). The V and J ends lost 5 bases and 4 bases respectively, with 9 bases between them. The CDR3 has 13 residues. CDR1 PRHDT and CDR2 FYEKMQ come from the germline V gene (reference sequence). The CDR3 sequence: CASSRTGYNEQFF. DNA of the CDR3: TGTGCCAGCAGCCGCACAGGGTACAATGAGCAGTTCTTC.

CDR3 DNA sequence: TGTGCCAGCAGCCCCGGGTCGGTGGAGCAGTTCTTC. The encoded protein is CASSPGSVEQFF. This rearrangement joins TRBV2 to TRBJ2-1; D remains unclear. Trimming cost V 6 bases and J 10 bases, with 13 bases left between them. The germline CDR1 and CDR2 sequences are SNHLY and FYNNEI. The CDR3 covers 12 residues. Complete variable domain (other parts from reference TRBV2 and TRBJ2-1): EPEVTQTPSHQVTQMGQEVILRCVPISNHLYFYWYRQILGQKVEFLVSFYNNEISEKSEIFDDQFSVERPDGSNFTLKIRSTKLEDSAMYFCASSPGSVEQFFGPGTRLTVL.

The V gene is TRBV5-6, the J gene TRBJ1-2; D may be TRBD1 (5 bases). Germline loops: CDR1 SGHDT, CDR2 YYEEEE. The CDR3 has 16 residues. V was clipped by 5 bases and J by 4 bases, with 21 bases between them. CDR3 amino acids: CASSADGGSGSYGYTF. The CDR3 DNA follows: TGTGCCAGCAGTGCCGATGGGGGGTCAGGAAGCTATGGCTACACCTTC.

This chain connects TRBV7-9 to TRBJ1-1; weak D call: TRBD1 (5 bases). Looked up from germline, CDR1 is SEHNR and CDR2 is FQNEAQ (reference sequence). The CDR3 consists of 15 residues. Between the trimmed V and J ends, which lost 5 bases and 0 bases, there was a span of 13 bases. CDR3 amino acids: CASSPTGLMNTEAFF. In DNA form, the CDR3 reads TGTGCCAGCAGCCCCACGGGACTAATGAACACTGAAGCTTTCTTT.

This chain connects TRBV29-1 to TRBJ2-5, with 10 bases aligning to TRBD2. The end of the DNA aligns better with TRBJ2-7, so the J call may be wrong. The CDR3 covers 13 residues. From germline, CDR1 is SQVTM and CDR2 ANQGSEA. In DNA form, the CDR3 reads TGCAGCGTCCAGCGGGGGGGGCAATACGAGCAGTACTTC. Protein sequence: CSVQRGGQYEQYF.

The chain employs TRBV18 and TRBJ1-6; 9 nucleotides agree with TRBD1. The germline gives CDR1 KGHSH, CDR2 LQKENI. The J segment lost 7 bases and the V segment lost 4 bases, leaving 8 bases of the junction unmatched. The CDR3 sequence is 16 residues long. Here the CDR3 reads CASSREQGAQNSPLHF. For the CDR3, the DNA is TGTGCCAGCTCACGAGAACAGGGGGCCCAGAATTCACCCCTCCACTTT.

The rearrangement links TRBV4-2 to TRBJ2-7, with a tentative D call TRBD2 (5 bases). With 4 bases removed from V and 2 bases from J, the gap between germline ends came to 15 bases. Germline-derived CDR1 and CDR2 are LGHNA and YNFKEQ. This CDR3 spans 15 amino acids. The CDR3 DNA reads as TGTGCCAGCAGCCCGGCCAGCGGCATTGCCTACGAGCAGTACTTC. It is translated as CASSPASGIAYEQYF.

This CDR3 reads CASTPPRGTRHYEQYF. The CDR3 nucleotides are TGTGCCAGCACCCCCCCCCGCGGGACTAGACACTACGAGCAGTACTTC. The chain couples TRBV11-3 to TRBJ2-7; TRBD2 matches at 8 bases. Germline V lookup: CDR1 SGHNT, CDR2 YENEEA. CDR3 length equals 16 residues. The V and J ends lost 7 bases and 3 bases, in that order; junction bases with no gene match: 14.

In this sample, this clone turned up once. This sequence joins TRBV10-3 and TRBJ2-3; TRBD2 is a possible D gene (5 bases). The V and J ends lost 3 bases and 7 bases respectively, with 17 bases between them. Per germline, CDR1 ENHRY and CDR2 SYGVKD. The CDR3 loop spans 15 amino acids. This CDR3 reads CAISDDYSKPYTQYF. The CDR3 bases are TGTGCCATCAGTGATGACTACTCCAAACCGTATACGCAGTATTTT.

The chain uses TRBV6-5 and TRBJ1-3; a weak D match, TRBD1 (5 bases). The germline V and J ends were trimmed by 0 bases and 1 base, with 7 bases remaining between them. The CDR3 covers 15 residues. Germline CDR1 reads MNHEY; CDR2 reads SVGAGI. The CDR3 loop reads CASSYSDRSGNTIYF. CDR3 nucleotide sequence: TGTGCCAGCAGTTACTCCGACAGATCTGGAAACACCATATATTTT.

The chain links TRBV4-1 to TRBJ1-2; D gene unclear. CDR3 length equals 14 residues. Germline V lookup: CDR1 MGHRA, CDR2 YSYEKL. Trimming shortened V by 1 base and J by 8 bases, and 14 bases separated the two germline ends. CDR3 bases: TGCGCCAGCAGCCAAGGACTGGTCGCCGGGGGCTACACCTTC. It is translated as CASSQGLVAGGYTF.